This T cell receptor beta chain is from a study of T cells after yellow fever vaccination. Study-level points and caveats: Reappearance after the booster was seen for most primary-vaccination clones, at about 95% CD4 and more than 80% CD8.

This clonotype was observed at least ten times. Its target is not known. MiXCR, applied by TCRdb to the 5' RACE reads, yields one record per CDR3 protein. The sample records 250,000 or so distinct CDR3 sequences, more than 6.5% being singletons. The ends were cut back, 8 bases at V and 0 bases at J, with 8 bases in the middle. There are 13 residues in the CDR3. Germline V gene lookup returns CDR1 ENHRY and CDR2 SYGVKD. The V gene is TRBV10-3, the J gene TRBJ1-3; D gene unclear. The TCR was taken from a man younger than 45 who received the YFV17D yellow fever vaccine. The sequencing here drew on CD4+ T cells sorted from PBMCs, taken on the day of the yellow fever booster vaccination. The CDR3 sequence is CAIGKSSGNTIYF. As DNA, the CDR3 is TGTGCCATCGGGAAAAGCTCTGGAAACACCATATATTTT.